Listed here are 20 T cell receptor beta chains from one sample, sequenced in a study of molecular identifiers for immune sequencing clone quantification. MiXCR, run by TCRdb on the PCR reads, gives a single entry per CDR3 protein. The table lists hundreds of thousands of distinct CDR3 sequences, approximately 24% of them singletons. Input material: naive CD8+ T cells from blood, with Jurkat cell RNA spiked in. Subset reported: FACS-sorted CD8+CD4-CCR7+CD45RA+ naive T cells. The receptors here all came from a human donor in good health. Some libraries in this study had Jurkat cell RNA spiked in.

This clonotype was observed a handful of times. One end of the junction fails to match germline, which may point to a read error. CDR3 DNA sequence: TGCGCCAGCAGCCAAGATTTCGGGACAAGCTACTACGGGCAGTACTTC. This encodes CASSQDFGTSYYGQYF. The gene calls are TRBV4-3 and TRBJ2-7; TRBD1 might be the D (6 bases). This CDR3 spans 16 amino acids. Germline values: CDR1 LGHNA, CDR2 YSLEER.

The chain couples TRBV27 to TRBJ2-3; perhaps TRBD2 as D (6 bases). Looked up from germline, CDR1 is MNHEY and CDR2 is SMNVEV (reference sequence). CDR3 length: 16 residues. V was clipped by 5 bases and J by 1 base, with 16 bases between them. The CDR3, as DNA: TGTGCCAGCAGTGACCCGGGGGTGGGAGGCACAGATACGCAGTATTTT. Its translation: CASSDPGVGGTDTQYF.

The chain joins TRBV4-1 to TRBJ2-1; 8 bases fit TRBD1. CDR1 is MGHRA and CDR2 is YSYEKL in the germline V gene. The CDR3 extends over 16 amino acids. The ends lost 0 bases at V and 1 base at J; junction bases unmatched: 2. CDR3 protein: CASSQDDRGSYNEQFF. Here the CDR3 DNA reads TGCGCCAGCAGCCAAGATGACAGGGGATCCTACAATGAGCAGTTCTTC.

The chain links TRBV4-2 to TRBJ2-3, with D uncertain. The germline gives CDR1 LGHNA, CDR2 YNFKEQ. V was trimmed by 5 bases and J by 2 bases, leaving 14 bases between them. The CDR3 covers 15 residues. CDR3: CASSGVGRDTDTQYF. The DNA of the CDR3 is TGTGCCAGCAGCGGGGTTGGTCGAGACACAGATACGCAGTATTTT.

This clonotype was found many times. Here the CDR3 reads CASSQDQGLETQYF. The CDR3 region has the DNA TGCGCCAGCAGCCAAGATCAGGGTCTGGAGACCCAGTACTTC. The chain links TRBV4-3 to TRBJ2-5; TRBD1 might be the D (5 bases). Per germline, CDR1 LGHNA and CDR2 YSLEER. The length of the CDR3 is 14 residues. V was cut by 0 bases and J by 5 bases, with 10 bases left in between.

This clonotype was counted between two and nine times. The chain joins TRBV19 to TRBJ2-3; 7 bases align to TRBD2. There are 17 residues in the CDR3. The germline gives CDR1 LNHDA, CDR2 SQIVND (reference sequence). V lost 5 bases and J lost 1; bases outside the gene matches: 12. This CDR3 reads CASSPGFGAGGTDTQYF. CDR3 nucleotides: TGTGCCAGTAGTCCCGGGTTTGGCGCGGGAGGCACAGATACGCAGTATTTT.

This clonotype was counted a few times. The chain couples TRBV9 to TRBJ2-7; D unresolved. V lost 4 bases and J 1 base, leaving 18 bases between the germline ends. The CDR3 sequence is 16 residues long. In germline, CDR1 is SGDLS, CDR2 YYNGEE. The chain's CDR3 is CASSSRGLVTSYEQYF. DNA for the CDR3: TGTGCCAGCAGCTCTCGTGGGCTCGTTACATCCTACGAGCAGTACTTC.

Remarks on this clonotype: This sequence may be a read error, since a much larger clone differs from it by one base. This chain links TRBV24-1 with TRBJ2-3, with D possibly being TRBD1 (5 bases). CDR1 KGHDR and CDR2 SFDVKD come from the germline V gene. The length of the CDR3 is 14 residues. DNA for the CDR3: TGTGCCACCAGTGATTTGCAGGGTACAGATACGCAGTGTTTT. Amino acid sequence: CATSDLQGTDTQCF.

This clonotype came up many times. The chain couples TRBV30 to TRBJ2-1, with TRBD2 identical over 8 bases. The CDR3 contains 13 residues. Germline V gene sequence: CDR1 GTSNPN, CDR2 SVGIG (reference sequence). Trimming cost V 1 base and J 8 bases; bases outside gene matches: 4. CDR3 nucleotide sequence: TGTGCCTGGAGTGCCTCTAGCGGGCATGAGCAGTTCTTC. Translation gives CAWSASSGHEQFF.

The chain employs TRBV4-3 and TRBJ2-7, with a tentative D call TRBD1 (6 bases). The V gene's germline CDR1 is LGHNA and CDR2 YSLEER. CDR3 length equals 15 residues. V was cut by 3 bases and J by 0 bases, with 12 bases left in between. The CDR3 spells CASSQYRASSYEQYF. The CDR3 DNA reads as TGCGCCAGCAGCCAGTACAGGGCCAGCTCCTACGAGCAGTACTTC.

This clonotype was detected a few times. This sequence joins TRBV2 and TRBJ1-2; 7 bases are a match to TRBD1. Germline trimming cut 6 bases from V and 7 bases from J; bases unmatched to any gene: 8. CDR3 length equals 13 residues. Per germline, CDR1 SNHLY and CDR2 FYNNEI. DNA of the CDR3: TGTGCCAGCAGCCCCGAGGGGGCTGGTGGCTACACCTTC. Protein product: CASSPEGAGGYTF.

At least ten counts were recorded for this clonotype. The CDR3 region has the DNA TGTGCCAGCAGTTACTACAGTAGCGAGCAGTACTTC. It encodes CASSYYSSEQYF. The chain recombines TRBV6-2 or TRBV6-3 with TRBJ2-7; no definite D call. Germline values: CDR1 MNHEY, CDR2 SVGEGT. There are 12 residues in the CDR3. Trimming stripped 1 base from V and 6 bases from J, with 7 bases between.

About this clonotype: This may arise from a read error, as a much more abundant clone is one base away. The genes are TRBV7-6 and TRBJ2-7; 8 bases align to TRBD1. Germline V CDR1 and CDR2: SGHVS, FNYEAQ. The CDR3 runs to 14 residues. Here the CDR3 reads CASSKGTGPGERYF. DNA for the CDR3: TGTGCCAGCAGCAAAGGGACAGGCCCTGGCGAGCGGTACTTC.

This clonotype was recorded a few times. A read error is possible here, since a much larger clone lies one base away. The chain links TRBV7-9 to TRBJ2-1, with unresolved D. This CDR3 contains 15 residues. V lost 5 bases and J lost 6, with 17 bases in between. Germline assignment: CDR1 SEHNR and CDR2 FQNEAQ (reference sequence). The CDR3 DNA sequence: TGTGCCAGCAGCCCCGGCCGGAACGAATCCAATGAGCAGTTCTTC. It specifies CASSPGRNESNEQFF.

This clonotype was recorded many times. This chain links TRBV7-2 with TRBJ2-3; possible D gene TRBD2, 5 bases. Germline V gene data show CDR1 as SGHTA and CDR2 as FQGNSA. V dropped 4 bases and J dropped 1 base, with 18 bases sitting between them. CDR3 length equals 17 residues. In DNA, the CDR3 is TGTGCCAGCAGCTCCCTGGACTGGCTCTCTGGCACAGATACGCAGTATTTT. This codes for CASSSLDWLSGTDTQYF.

V and J are TRBV4-1 and TRBJ2-7; D is unclear. Trimming shortened V by 2 bases and J by 2 bases, and 7 bases separated the two germline ends. Germline V gives CDR1 MGHRA, CDR2 YSYEKL. The CDR3 sequence is 13 residues long. The CDR3 coding sequence is TGCGCCAGCAGCCAATTGATAACCTACGAGCAGTACTTC. It translates to CASSQLITYEQYF.

A word on this clonotype: Just one base apart from a much larger clone, this may be a read error. CDR3 loop: CACSSYRAGELFF. In nucleotides, the CDR3 is TGTGCCTGCAGCTCATACAGGGCCGGGGAGCTGTTTTTT. The rearrangement joins TRBV3-1 to TRBJ2-2; D is perhaps TRBD1 (6 bases). The CDR3 has 13 amino acids. The germline gives CDR1 LGHDT, CDR2 YNNKEL (reference sequence).

A few counts support this clonotype. V is TRBV27 and J is TRBJ2-1; the match to TRBD2 covers 11 bases. Per the germline V gene, CDR1 is MNHEY and CDR2 is SMNVEV (reference sequence). The CDR3 spans 17 residues. The junction had 9 bases not matched to a gene; V was cut back by 3 bases and J by 5 bases. The CDR3 DNA follows: TGTGCCAGCAGTTTTTTCTTCGGGACTAGCGGAGACAATGAGCAGTTCTTC. Amino acid sequence: CASSFFFGTSGDNEQFF.

This clonotype showed up just a few times. This chain joins TRBV5-6 and TRBJ2-3, with 13 bases lining up with TRBD2. The CDR3 covers 20 residues. The V gene end was trimmed by 3 bases and the J gene end by 4 bases; junction bases not matched to a gene: 17. CDR1 SGHDT and CDR2 YYEEEE come from the germline V gene. This chain's CDR3 is CASSSVGTSGAPLGADTQYF. CDR3 bases: TGTGCCAGCAGCTCGGTGGGGACTAGCGGGGCCCCACTAGGCGCAGATACGCAGTATTTT.

This clonotype was recorded many times. V and J are TRBV27 and TRBJ1-5; D might be TRBD1 (6 bases). Germline CDR1 is MNHEY and CDR2 is SMNVEV (reference sequence). V was trimmed by 6 bases and J by 5 bases, leaving 17 bases between them. The CDR3 totals 15 residues. The CDR3 DNA sequence: TGTGCCAGCAGCCTATCGACAGGTCTTGATCAGCCCCAGCATTTT. Translating it yields CASSLSTGLDQPQHF.